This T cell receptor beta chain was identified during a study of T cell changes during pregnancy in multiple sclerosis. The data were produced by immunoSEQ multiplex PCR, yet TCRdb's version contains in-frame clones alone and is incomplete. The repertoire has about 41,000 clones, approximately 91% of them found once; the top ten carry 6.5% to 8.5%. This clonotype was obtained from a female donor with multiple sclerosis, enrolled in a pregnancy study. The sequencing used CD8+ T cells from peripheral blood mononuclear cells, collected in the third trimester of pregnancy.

The CDR3 DNA is TGTGCCAGCAGCGAGGGGGATAGCGGGGGGTTGGAGACCCAGTACTTC. As protein: CASSEGDSGGLETQYF. The gene calls are TRBV9 and TRBJ2-5; 10 bases map to TRBD2. The V gene end was trimmed by 3 bases and the J gene end by 5 bases; junction bases not matched to a gene: 10. The CDR3 is made up of 16 amino acids. Per the germline V gene, CDR1 is SGDLS and CDR2 is YYNGEE.